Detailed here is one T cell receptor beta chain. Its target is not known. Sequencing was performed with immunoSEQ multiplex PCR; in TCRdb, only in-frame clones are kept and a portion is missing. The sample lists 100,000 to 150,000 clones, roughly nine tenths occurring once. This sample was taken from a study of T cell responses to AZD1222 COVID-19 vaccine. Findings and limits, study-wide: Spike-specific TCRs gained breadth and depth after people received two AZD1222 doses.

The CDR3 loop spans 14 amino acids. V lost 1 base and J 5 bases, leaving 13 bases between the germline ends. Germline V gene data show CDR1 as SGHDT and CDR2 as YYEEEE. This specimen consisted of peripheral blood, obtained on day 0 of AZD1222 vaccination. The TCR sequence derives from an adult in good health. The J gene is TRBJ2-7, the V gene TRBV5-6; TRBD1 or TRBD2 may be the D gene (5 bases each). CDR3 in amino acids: CASSLSGAGNEQYF. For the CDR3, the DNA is TGTGCCAGCAGCTTGTCCGGGGCCGGAAACGAGCAGTACTTC.